This TCR beta chain stems from a study of T cell responses to AZD1222 COVID-19 vaccine. General study points: Spike-spanning, vaccine-associated CD4 TCRs were dominant at 160-218 and 743-854. Seropositive AZD1222 recipients at baseline numbered only 6 or 7.

The CDR3 sequence is 16 residues long. Germline CDR1 is ENHRY and CDR2 is SYGVKD. J gave up 5 bases and V 10 bases, and 14 bases lay outside the gene matches. Using immunoSEQ multiplex PCR, the repertoire was profiled, and TCRdb retains in-frame clones only, with some absent. The sample includes 65,000 to 95,000 clones, roughly 85% of them seen just once. Comments on this clone: Antigen unknown.

The sequence came from an adult in good health. The source material was peripheral blood, sampled on day 0 of AZD1222 vaccination. The chain has TRBV10-3 and TRBJ2-5, with 12 bases matching TRBD1. In nucleotides, the CDR3 is TGTGCCACCAGGAGATCCCGGGACAGGGGGCTTGAGACCCAGTACTTC. Translated: CATRRSRDRGLETQYF.